The TCR beta chain under discussion was sequenced for a study of long-term antiretroviral therapy in people with HIV. The CDR3 spans 15 residues. Trimming took 4 bases from V and 2 from J; bases not matched to a gene: 4. In germline, CDR1 is SNHLY, CDR2 FYNNEI. Runs used v3.0 of the immunoSEQ assay and were done at survey level. Sequencing was directed toward about 40,000-55,000 T-cell genomes in each sample. Sequencing used immunoSEQ multiplex PCR; TCRdb keeps in-frame clones, though not all of them. The repertoire holds some 20,000 clones, with approximately 86% as singletons. A word on this clone: Its specificity is not known.

Findings and caveats of the study: Transplant donor controls retained higher diversity, though diversity increased after ART.

The sequenced sample was unsorted PBMCs, obtained 2.4 to 2.5 years after starting antiretroviral therapy. The source is a man aged 40-49 years with HIV. The rearrangement joins TRBV2 to TRBJ2-7; 11 bases map to TRBD2. CDR3 sequence reads: CASSGGLAGPYEQYF. The DNA for the CDR3 is TGTGCCAGCAGTGGAGGACTAGCGGGTCCCTACGAGCAGTACTTC.